This T cell receptor beta chain stems from a study of technical replicates of blood from several donors. Profiling relied on immunoSEQ multiplex PCR, and the TCRdb table lists in-frame clones only, not all of them. The sample yields about 88,000 clones, around 94% seen once. The germline V gene encodes CDR1 MDHEN and CDR2 SYDVKM. The CDR3 has 17 amino acids. V shed 4 bases, J shed 4 bases, and the junction held 6 bases outside the gene matches. The specimen was T cells isolated from PBMCs. The chain carries TRBV28 and TRBJ2-2; TRBD2 aligns across 13 bases. The clonotype originates from a human donor in good health. CDR3 loop: CASSSGLAGISTGELFF. The CDR3 DNA reads as TGTGCCAGCAGTTCGGGACTAGCGGGAATAAGCACCGGGGAGCTGTTTTTT.